One and the same sample provided the 14 T cell receptor beta chains below, sequenced in a study of cytomegalovirus exposure and HLA in healthy donors. Primers: 60 Vbeta forward and 13 Jbeta reverse. Some clones are missing from TCRdb's copy, which holds only in-frame ones; the method was immunoSEQ multiplex PCR. The sample has 110,000 to 150,000 clones, roughly three quarters seen once; the top ten hold under 4.5%. The sample consisted of PBMCs. The receptors originated from a man between 18 and 29 years old in good health and CMV-seronegative.

The chain employs TRBV4-2 and TRBJ2-1; 13 bases agree with TRBD2. V shed 5 bases and J 8 bases; nucleotides not matched to a gene: 6. The germline gives CDR1 LGHNA, CDR2 YNFKEQ. The CDR3 extends over 15 amino acids. The CDR3 bases are TGTGCCAGCAGCGCCGGGACTAGCGGGACCTATGAGCAGTTCTTC. Protein sequence: CASSAGTSGTYEQFF.

CDR3 loop: CASSQSGGATEAFF. In nucleotides, the CDR3 is TGCGCCAGCAGCCAAAGCGGGGGGGCCACTGAAGCTTTCTTT. This sequence joins TRBV4-1 and TRBJ1-1; TRBD1 is a possible D gene (6 bases). V was pared by 2 bases and J by 4 bases, with 11 bases between. CDR1 is MGHRA and CDR2 is YSYEKL in the germline V gene. This CDR3 spans 14 amino acids.

The chain carries TRBV27 and TRBJ2-7; 8 bases line up with TRBD1. Looked up from germline, CDR1 is MNHEY and CDR2 is SMNVEV (reference sequence). The length of the CDR3 is 13 residues. Unmatched junction bases numbered 4, after V lost 5 bases and J lost 4 bases. This chain's CDR3 is CASSPQGGYEQYF. The CDR3 DNA follows: TGTGCCAGCAGTCCACAGGGGGGATACGAGCAGTACTTC.

The CDR3 loop is CASSFGQGVTDTQYF. CDR3 nucleotide sequence: TGCGCCAGCAGCTTCGGACAGGGGGTCACAGATACGCAGTATTTT. The chain is built from TRBV5-1 and TRBJ2-3, with 10 bases matching TRBD1. This CDR3 is 15 amino acids long. V dropped 2 bases and J dropped 2; count of bases not matched to a gene: 2. Germline CDR1 SGHRS, CDR2 YFSETQ.

The chain recombines TRBV19 with TRBJ2-3; D gene ambiguous. The CDR3 has 13 residues. The germline CDR1 and CDR2 sequences are LNHDA and SQIVND (reference sequence). Trimming left V 0 bases short and J 2 bases short, with 3 bases between. For the CDR3, the DNA is TGTGCCAGTAGTATAGATCTCACAGATACGCAGTATTTT. As protein: CASSIDLTDTQYF.

The chain combines TRBV7-6 with TRBJ2-3, with D tentatively TRBD1 (6 bases). Germline V gene data show CDR1 as SGHVS and CDR2 as FNYEAQ. CDR3 length: 14 residues. Trimming stripped 3 bases from V and 4 bases from J, with 11 bases between. The CDR3 coding sequence is TGTGCCAGCAGCTTGGACAGAGTGGCAGATACGCAGTATTTT. Its translation is CASSLDRVADTQYF.

The CDR3 loop reads CASSIGLVGKPGELFF. CDR3 sequence (DNA): TGTGCCAGTAGTATCGGTCTAGTGGGTAAACCCGGGGAGCTGTTTTTT. The V gene is TRBV19, the J gene TRBJ2-2; unclear D gene. This CDR3 comprises 16 residues. Germline loops: CDR1 LNHDA, CDR2 SQIVND (reference sequence). With 3 bases removed from V and 6 bases from J, the gap between germline ends came to 17 bases.

The table lists this clone with a few counts. V is TRBV30 and J is TRBJ1-1; D is perhaps TRBD1 (5 bases). This CDR3 is built from 11 residues. V lost 8 bases to trimming and J lost 5 bases, with 12 bases between them. Germline V gives CDR1 GTSNPN, CDR2 SVGIG (reference sequence). The CDR3: CARERGTEAFF. CDR3 bases: TGTGCCCGAGAGCGGGGGACTGAAGCTTTCTTT.

The table lists this clone with a few counts. This chain uses TRBV18 with TRBJ2-5; D not resolved. The V end lost 3 bases, the J end lost 1 base, and 15 bases lay between the germline ends. Germline values: CDR1 KGHSH, CDR2 LQKENI. The CDR3 is 16 residues long. The chain's CDR3 is CASSPPGGTLQETQYF. Written as DNA, the CDR3 is TGTGCCAGCTCACCCCCCGGCGGAACTCTCCAAGAGACCCAGTACTTC. Combining the CDR3 with reference TRBV18 and TRBJ2-5 gives the whole variable domain NAGVMQNPRHLVRRRGQEARLRCSPMKGHSHVYWYRQLPEEGLKFMVYLQKENIIDESGMPKERFSAEFPKEGPSILRIQQVVRGDSAAYFCASSPPGGTLQETQYFGPGTRLLVL.

This chain joins TRBV29-1 and TRBJ2-7; 7 nucleotides line up with TRBD1. CDR3 length: 12 amino acids. V trimming: 4 bases; J trimming: 6 bases; junction bases outside the gene matches: 6. Germline V lookup: CDR1 SQVTM, CDR2 ANQGSEA. CDR3 nucleotides: TGCAGCGTTGGGACAGGTGGTGTCGAGCAGTACTTC. The encoded protein is CSVGTGGVEQYF.

J is TRBJ1-5 and V is TRBV19; 9 bases align to TRBD1. The CDR3 covers 15 residues. Per the germline V gene, CDR1 is LNHDA and CDR2 is SQIVND (reference sequence). The V and J ends lost 3 bases and 6 bases, in that order; junction bases with no gene match: 6. DNA of the CDR3: TGTGCCAGTAGTATCGGCAACAGGGGGCTTCAGCCCCAGCATTTT. As protein: CASSIGNRGLQPQHF.

This sequence joins TRBV28 and TRBJ2-3; the D gene is possibly TRBD2 (6 bases). The V end lost 6 bases, the J end lost 1 base, and 17 bases lay between the germline ends. The CDR3 has 16 amino acids. CDR1 is MDHEN and CDR2 is SYDVKM in the germline V gene. The CDR3 is CASRQQGGRGTDTQYF. Here the CDR3 DNA reads TGTGCCAGCAGACAGCAGGGAGGAAGGGGCACAGATACGCAGTATTTT.

There are a few counts of this clone. The chain joins TRBV27 to TRBJ2-3; D gene unclear. Germline assignment: CDR1 MNHEY and CDR2 SMNVEV (reference sequence). V shed 4 bases and J shed 2 bases, with 7 bases lying between them. The CDR3 runs 13 residues. The CDR3 sequence: CASSYTATDTQYF. In DNA form, the CDR3 reads TGTGCCAGCAGTTACACAGCCACAGATACGCAGTATTTT.

V usage is TRBV6-5 and J usage is TRBJ2-7, with D perhaps matching TRBD1 (6 bases). With 6 bases removed from V and 7 bases from J, the gap between germline ends came to 19 bases. The CDR3 contains 14 residues. Looked up from germline, CDR1 is MNHEY and CDR2 is SVGAGI. The CDR3 region is CASRPTSLTGEQYF. The CDR3 nucleotides read TGTGCCAGCAGACCTACCTCACTGACAGGAGAGCAGTACTTC.